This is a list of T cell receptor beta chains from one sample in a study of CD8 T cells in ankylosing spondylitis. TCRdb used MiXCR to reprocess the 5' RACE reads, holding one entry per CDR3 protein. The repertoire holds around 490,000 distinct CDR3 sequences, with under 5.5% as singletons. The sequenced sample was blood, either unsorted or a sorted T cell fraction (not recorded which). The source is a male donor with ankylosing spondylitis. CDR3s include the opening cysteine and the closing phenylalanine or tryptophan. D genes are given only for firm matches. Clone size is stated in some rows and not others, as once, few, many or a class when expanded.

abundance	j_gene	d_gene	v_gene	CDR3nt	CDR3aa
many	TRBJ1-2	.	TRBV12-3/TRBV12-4	TGTGCCAGCAGTGATCCAGGATACTATGGCTACACCTTC	CASSDPGYYGYTF
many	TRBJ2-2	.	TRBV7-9	TGTGCCAGCAGGCCTCAGGGGACGAACACCGGGGAGCTGTTTTTT	CASRPQGTNTGELFF
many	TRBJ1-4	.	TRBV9	TGTGCCAGCAGCGTAGGTTATGGTAATAATGAAAAACTGTTTTTT	CASSVGYGNNEKLFF
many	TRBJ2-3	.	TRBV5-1	TGCGCCAGCAGTTCAGGACAGACTAGCACAGATACGCAGTATTTT	CASSSGQTSTDTQYF
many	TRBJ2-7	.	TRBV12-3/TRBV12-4	TGTGCCAGCAGTTTTCGACAGAAGCACGAGCAGTACTTC	CASSFRQKHEQYF
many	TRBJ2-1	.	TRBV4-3	TGCGCCAGCAGCAACCGAAACCGGGACAATGAGCAGTTCTTC	CASSNRNRDNEQFF
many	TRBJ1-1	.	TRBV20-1	TGCAGTGCTAGAGATCCTATTAGGACTGAAGCTTTCTTT	CSARDPIRTEAFF
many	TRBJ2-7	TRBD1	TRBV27	TGTGCCAGCAGTCCACTGGGACAGGGGAGCGAGCAGTACTTC	CASSPLGQGSEQYF
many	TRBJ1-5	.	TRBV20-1	TGCAGTGCTAGGAGGACAGCCGATCAGCCCCAGCATTTT	CSARRTADQPQHF
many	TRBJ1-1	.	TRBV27	TGTGCCAGCAGTTTAAGCTCCCGCACTGAAGCTTTCTTT	CASSLSSRTEAFF
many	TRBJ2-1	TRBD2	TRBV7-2	TGTGCCAGCAGCTTGGGGCGGGAGGGCCGGTACAATGAGCAGTTCTTC	CASSLGREGRYNEQFF
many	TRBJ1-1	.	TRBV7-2	TGTGCCAGCAGCCTCGTTGGAGCGAGGACTGAAGCTTTCTTT	CASSLVGARTEAFF
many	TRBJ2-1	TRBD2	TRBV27	TGTGCCAGCAGTCGATTTAGTCTCGGTGTGTTCCGGGAGGCGAATGAGCAGTTCTTC	CASSRFSLGVFREANEQFF
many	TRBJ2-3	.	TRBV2	TGTGCCAGCAGTGAAGCGGGTTTAACAGATACGCAGTATTTT	CASSEAGLTDTQYF
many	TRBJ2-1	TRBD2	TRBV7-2	TGTGCCAGCAGCGCACTAGCGGGAGTCGGTCATGAGCAGTTCTTC	CASSALAGVGHEQFF
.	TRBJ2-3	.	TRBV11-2	.	CASSLGVGLAGVGYGSYF
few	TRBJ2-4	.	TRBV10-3	TGTGCCATCAGTGAGTCAGGGAGGCTCGCCCCCAAGGACATTCAGTACTTC	CAISESGRLAPKDIQYF
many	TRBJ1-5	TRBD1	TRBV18	TGTGCCAGCTCCGGACAGGCCAATCAGCCCCAGCATTTT	CASSGQANQPQHF
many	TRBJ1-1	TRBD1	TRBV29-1	TGCAGCGCAAAGGACAGGGTGAGCACTGAAGCTTTCTTT	CSAKDRVSTEAFF
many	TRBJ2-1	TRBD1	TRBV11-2	TGTGCCAGCAGCCGAGACAGGGGAACCTACAATGAGCAGTTCTTC	CASSRDRGTYNEQFF
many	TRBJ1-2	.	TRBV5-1	TGCGCCAGCAGGTCAGGGTTTGACTATGGCTACACCTTC	CASRSGFDYGYTF
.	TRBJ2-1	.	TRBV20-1	TGCAGTGCTAGAACCCCAGGGCGGAACAATGAGCAGTTCTTC	CSARTPGRNNEQFF
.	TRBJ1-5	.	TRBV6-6	TGTGCCAGCCGACAGGTCGATCAGCCCCAGCATTTT	CASRQVDQPQHF
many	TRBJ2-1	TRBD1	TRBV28	TGTGCCAGCAGTCTGAGGGACGGGACAGGCAATGAGCAGTTCTTC	CASSLRDGTGNEQFF
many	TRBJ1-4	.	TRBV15	TGTGCCACCAGCAAGCTTGCGGGTGAAAAACTGTTTTTT	CATSKLAGEKLFF
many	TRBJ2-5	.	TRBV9	TGTGCCAGCAGCGCCCGGGACAATAGTAAAGAGACCCAGTACTTC	CASSARDNSKETQYF
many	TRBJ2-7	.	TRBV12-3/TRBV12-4	TGTGCCAGGAGATCCCGTCACTCCTACGAGCAGTACTTC	CARRSRHSYEQYF
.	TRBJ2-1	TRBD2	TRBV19	TGTGCCAGTTCTACCGGGACTAGCGGTTTAGGTGAGCAGTTCTTC	CASSTGTSGLGEQFF
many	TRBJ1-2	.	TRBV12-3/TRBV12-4	TGTGCCAGCAGTTACGAACCCTCCGCTGGCTACACCTTC	CASSYEPSAGYTF
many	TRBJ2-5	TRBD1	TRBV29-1	TGCAGCGTTGAAGATCCGGACAGGGGTCGAGAGACCCAGTACTTC	CSVEDPDRGRETQYF
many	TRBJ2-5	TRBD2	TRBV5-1	TGCGCCAGCAGCTTGTTTGGTAGCGGGGGGGCCGGTGAGACCCAGTACTTC	CASSLFGSGGAGETQYF
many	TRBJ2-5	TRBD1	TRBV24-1	TGTGCCACCAGTGATGGGACAGGGGATGGGACCCAGTACTTC	CATSDGTGDGTQYF
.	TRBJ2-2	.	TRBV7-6	TGTGCCAGCAGCACCAGACTAGACAACACCGGGGAGCTGTTTTTT	CASSTRLDNTGELFF
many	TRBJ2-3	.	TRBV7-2	TGTGCCAGCAGCCCATCGGACTATCCAGATACGCAGTATTTT	CASSPSDYPDTQYF
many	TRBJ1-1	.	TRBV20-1	TGCAGTGCTAGAGATCTAACGGCGAACACTGAAGCTTTCTTT	CSARDLTANTEAFF
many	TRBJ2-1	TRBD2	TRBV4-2	TGTGCCAGCAGCCAAGTTGCAGCGGGGGGCTACAATGAGCAGTTCTTC	CASSQVAAGGYNEQFF